The T cell receptor beta chain under discussion was sequenced for a study of blood T cell repertoires in COVID-19. On the study more broadly: Samples representing acute and convalescent COVID-19 were sourced from the United States, Italy and Spain. From T cells, B-cell-depleted T cells, or PBMCs came the material, which was cDNA or gDNA.

As originally analysed: Nucleated cell counts were estimated from reference gene primer amplification. Produced via immunoSEQ multiplex PCR; TCRdb's table is partial and in-frame only. V, J and clone size are those of that table, while D and trimming were read from the DNA. The profile shows a few hundred thousand clones, roughly 88% of them singletons. During the 2 weeks before they entered the study, exposed participants had met someone with a PCR-confirmed or clinician-diagnosed COVID-19 case. V gave up 6 bases and J gave up 1 base, with 16 bases separating them. This CDR3 is built from 15 residues. Looked up from germline, CDR1 is SGHVS and CDR2 is FNYEAQ.

The chain combines TRBV7-6 with TRBJ2-7; D is unclear. This sequence originates from a woman aged 18-29 years who had been exposed to COVID-19. Sequenced input: PBMCs or T cells enriched from blood (not recorded which). The CDR3 DNA reads as TGTGCCAGCAGGCAGGATCTAAGCCCTTCCTACGAGCAGTACTTC. This encodes CASRQDLSPSYEQYF.